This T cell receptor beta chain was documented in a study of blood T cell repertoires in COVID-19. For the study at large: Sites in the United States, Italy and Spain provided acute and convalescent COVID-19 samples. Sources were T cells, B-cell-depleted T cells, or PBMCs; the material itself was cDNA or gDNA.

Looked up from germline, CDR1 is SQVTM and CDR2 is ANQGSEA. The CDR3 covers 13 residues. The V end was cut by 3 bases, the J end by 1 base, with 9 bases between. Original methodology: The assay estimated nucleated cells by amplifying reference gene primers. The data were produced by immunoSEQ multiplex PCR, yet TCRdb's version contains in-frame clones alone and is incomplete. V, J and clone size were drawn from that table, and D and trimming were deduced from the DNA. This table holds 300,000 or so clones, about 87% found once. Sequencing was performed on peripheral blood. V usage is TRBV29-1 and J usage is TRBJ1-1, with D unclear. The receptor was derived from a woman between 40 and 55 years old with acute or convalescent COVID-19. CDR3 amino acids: CSVEARQNTEAFF. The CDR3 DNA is TGCAGCGTTGAGGCCAGGCAGAACACTGAAGCTTTCTTT.